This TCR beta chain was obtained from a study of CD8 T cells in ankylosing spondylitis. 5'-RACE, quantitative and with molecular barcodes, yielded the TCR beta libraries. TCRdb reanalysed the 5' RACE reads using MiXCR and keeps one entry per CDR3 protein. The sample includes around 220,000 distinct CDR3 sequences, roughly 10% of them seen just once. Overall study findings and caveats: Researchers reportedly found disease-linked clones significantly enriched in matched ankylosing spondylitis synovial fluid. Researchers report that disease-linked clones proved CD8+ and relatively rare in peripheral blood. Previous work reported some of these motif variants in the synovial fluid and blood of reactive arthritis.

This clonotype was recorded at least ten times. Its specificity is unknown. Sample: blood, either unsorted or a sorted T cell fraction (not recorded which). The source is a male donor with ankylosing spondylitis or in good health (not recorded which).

DNA of the CDR3: TGTGCCAGCAGCCAAGAGGAACAGTACTCCTACAATGAGCAGTTCTTC. It codes for CASSQEEQYSYNEQFF. The V gene is TRBV4-2, the J gene TRBJ2-1; D is unresolved. Trimming cost V 0 bases and J 0 bases, with 9 bases left between them. The CDR3 length is 16 residues. Germline CDR1 LGHNA, CDR2 YNFKEQ.